Below, one T cell receptor (beta chain) is given with its context. Antigen specificity is unknown. This entry comes from a study of shared clonotypes between healthy human individuals. Overall study results and limits: Several donors showed sharing of around 5% of naive CD4 clonotypes. Against clonotypes common to all four donors, non-shared ones had lower generation probabilities.

V dropped 8 bases and J dropped 8; count of bases not matched to a gene: 16. Germline lookup yields CDR1 SQVTM and CDR2 ANQGSEA. The CDR3 loop spans 15 amino acids. Per the study methods: ImmunoSEQ supplied junction-only sequences lacking quality scores, so filtering was different. Sequenced by immunoSEQ multiplex PCR; TCRdb stores in-frame clones only, minus some. V, J and clone size were drawn from that table, and D and trimming were deduced from the DNA. The data hold 2 million to 2.5 million clones, with roughly 93% observed a single time. The sequence came from a man in his late teens or twenties in good health. Some clones in this sample may be carry-over from other donors' samples. The rearrangement joins TRBV29-1 to TRBJ2-1, with TRBD2 matching over 9 bases. The sample consisted of naive CD4+ T cells from PBMCs. Subset: CD45RA+ positively selected. The chain's CDR3 is CSPRAWGSGSDEQFF. The CDR3 nucleotides are TGCAGCCCCCGTGCATGGGGTAGCGGGAGTGATGAGCAGTTCTTC.